This T cell receptor (beta chain) was identified during a study of blood T cell repertoires in COVID-19. Study summary: Italy, Spain and the United States were the sources of the convalescent and acute COVID-19 samples. PBMCs, B-cell-depleted T cells, or T cells provided the cDNA or gDNA that made up the material.

Original methodology: Amplified reference gene primers provided the basis for estimating nucleated cell counts. Clones were sequenced by immunoSEQ multiplex PCR, and TCRdb holds only the in-frame ones, with some missing. V, J and clone size are taken as reported in that table, and D and trimming were inferred from the DNA itself. This sample carries roughly 130,000 clones, just under 85% of them seen once, and the ten largest clones take approximately 3%. CDR3 length: 14 residues. Germline CDR1 SGHNT, CDR2 YENEEA. Trimming stripped 1 base from V and 3 bases from J, with 7 bases between. The sequenced sample was peripheral blood. The origin of this receptor is a woman aged 80 or over with acute or convalescent COVID-19. The chain has TRBV11-3 and TRBJ1-3; D is unresolved. The CDR3 region is CASSLGYSGNTIYF. CDR3 bases: TGTGCCAGCAGCTTAGGGTACAGTGGAAACACCATATATTTT.